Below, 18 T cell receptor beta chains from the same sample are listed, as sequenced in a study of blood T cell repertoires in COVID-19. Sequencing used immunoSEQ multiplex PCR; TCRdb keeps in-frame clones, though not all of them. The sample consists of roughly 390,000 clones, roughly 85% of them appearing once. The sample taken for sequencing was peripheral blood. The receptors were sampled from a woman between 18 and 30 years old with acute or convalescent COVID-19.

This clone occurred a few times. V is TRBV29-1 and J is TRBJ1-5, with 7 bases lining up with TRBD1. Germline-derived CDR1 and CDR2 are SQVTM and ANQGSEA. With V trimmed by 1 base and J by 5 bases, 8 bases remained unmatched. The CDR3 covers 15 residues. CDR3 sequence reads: CSVEAATGVDQPQHF. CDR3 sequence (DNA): TGCAGCGTTGAAGCCGCAACAGGGGTCGATCAGCCCCAGCATTTT.

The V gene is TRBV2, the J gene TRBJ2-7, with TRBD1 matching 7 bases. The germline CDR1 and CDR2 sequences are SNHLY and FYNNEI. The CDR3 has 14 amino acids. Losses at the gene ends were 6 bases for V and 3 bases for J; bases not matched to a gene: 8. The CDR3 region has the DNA TGTGCCAGCAGATATACCGGGACAGTCTACGAGCAGTACTTC. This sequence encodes CASRYTGTVYEQYF.

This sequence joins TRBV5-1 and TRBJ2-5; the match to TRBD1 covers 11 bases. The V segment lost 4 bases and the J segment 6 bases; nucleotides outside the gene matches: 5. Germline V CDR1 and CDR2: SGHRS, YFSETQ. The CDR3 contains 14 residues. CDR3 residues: CASSHGQGAQTQYF. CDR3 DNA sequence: TGCGCCAGCAGCCACGGACAGGGGGCGCAGACCCAGTACTTC.

The CDR3 bases are TGTGCCAGCAGCTGGGGCAGGGAAGAGACCCAGTACTTC. As protein: CASSWGREETQYF. The rearrangement links TRBV7-2 to TRBJ2-5; a possible D gene is TRBD1 (5 bases). Germline V gives CDR1 SGHTA, CDR2 FQGNSA. V dropped 4 bases and J dropped 3 bases, with 9 bases sitting between them. The CDR3 sequence is 13 residues long.

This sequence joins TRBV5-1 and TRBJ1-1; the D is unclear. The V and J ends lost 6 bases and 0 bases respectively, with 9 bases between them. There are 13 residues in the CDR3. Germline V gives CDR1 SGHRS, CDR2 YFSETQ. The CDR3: CASKVDLNTEAFF. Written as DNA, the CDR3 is TGCGCCAGCAAAGTGGACTTGAACACTGAAGCTTTCTTT. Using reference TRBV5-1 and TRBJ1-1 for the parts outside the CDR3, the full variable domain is KAGVTQTPRYLIKTRGQQVTLSCSPISGHRSVSWYQQTPGQGLQFLFEYFSETQRNKGNFPGRFSGRQFSNSRSEMNVSTLELGDSALYLCASKVDLNTEAFFGQGTRLTVV.

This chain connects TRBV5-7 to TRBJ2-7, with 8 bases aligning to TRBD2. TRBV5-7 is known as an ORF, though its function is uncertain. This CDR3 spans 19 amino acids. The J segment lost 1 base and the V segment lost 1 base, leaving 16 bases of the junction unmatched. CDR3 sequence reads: CASSLLGASGYKRSYEQYF. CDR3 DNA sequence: TGTGCCAGCAGCTTGCTGGGGGCTAGCGGGTATAAGAGGTCCTACGAGCAGTACTTC.

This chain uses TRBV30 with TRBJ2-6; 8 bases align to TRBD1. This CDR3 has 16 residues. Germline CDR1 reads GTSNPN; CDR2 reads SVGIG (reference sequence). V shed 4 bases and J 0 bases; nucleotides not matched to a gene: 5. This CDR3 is CAWKRTGSSGANVLTF. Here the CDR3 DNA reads TGTGCCTGGAAGAGGACAGGGAGCTCTGGGGCCAACGTCCTGACTTTC.

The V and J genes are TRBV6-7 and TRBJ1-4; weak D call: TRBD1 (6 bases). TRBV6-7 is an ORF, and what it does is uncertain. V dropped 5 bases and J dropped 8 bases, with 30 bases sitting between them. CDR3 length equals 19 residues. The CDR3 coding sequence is TGTGCCAGCAGTACGCGCCCGACACCGAACAGGGAAATGGGAGAAAAACTGTTTTTT. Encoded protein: CASSTRPTPNREMGEKLFF.

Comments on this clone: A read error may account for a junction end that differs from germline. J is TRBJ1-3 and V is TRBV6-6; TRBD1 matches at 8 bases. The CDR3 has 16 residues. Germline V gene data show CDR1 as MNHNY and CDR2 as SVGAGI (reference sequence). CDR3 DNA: TGTGCCAGCAGCCTGGACCTCACAGGGGGTGGATACACCATATATTTT. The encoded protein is CASSLDLTGGGYTIYF.

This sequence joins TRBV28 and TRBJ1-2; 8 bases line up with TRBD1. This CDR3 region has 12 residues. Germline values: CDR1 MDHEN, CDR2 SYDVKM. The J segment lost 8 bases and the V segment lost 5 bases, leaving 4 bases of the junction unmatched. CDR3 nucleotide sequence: TGTGCCAGCAGTCTGCGACAGGGGGGCTACACCTTC. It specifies CASSLRQGGYTF.

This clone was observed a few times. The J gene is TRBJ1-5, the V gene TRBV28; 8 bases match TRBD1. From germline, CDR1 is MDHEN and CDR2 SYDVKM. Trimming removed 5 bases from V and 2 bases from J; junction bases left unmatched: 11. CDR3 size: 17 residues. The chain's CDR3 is CASSRTGGRLGNQPQHF. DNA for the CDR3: TGTGCCAGCAGTCGAACAGGGGGGAGACTGGGCAATCAGCCCCAGCATTTT.

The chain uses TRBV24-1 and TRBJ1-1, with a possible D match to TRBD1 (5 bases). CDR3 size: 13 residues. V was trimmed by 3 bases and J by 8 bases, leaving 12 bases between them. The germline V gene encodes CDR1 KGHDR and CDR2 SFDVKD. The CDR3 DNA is TGTGCCACCAGTGATGGGGGGAAGAACGAAGCTTTCTTT. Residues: CATSDGGKNEAFF.

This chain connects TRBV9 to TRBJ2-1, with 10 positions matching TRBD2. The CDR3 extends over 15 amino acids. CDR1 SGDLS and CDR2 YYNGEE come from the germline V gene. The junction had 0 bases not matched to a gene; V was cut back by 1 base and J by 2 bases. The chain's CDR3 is CASSVSGRAYNEQFF. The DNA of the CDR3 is TGTGCCAGCAGCGTAAGCGGGAGGGCCTACAATGAGCAGTTCTTC.

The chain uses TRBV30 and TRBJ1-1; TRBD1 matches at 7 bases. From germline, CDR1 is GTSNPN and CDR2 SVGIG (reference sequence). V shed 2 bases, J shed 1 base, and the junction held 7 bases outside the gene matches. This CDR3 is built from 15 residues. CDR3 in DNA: TGTGCCTGGAGTTGGGAGCAGGGGGGGAACACTGAAGCTTTCTTT. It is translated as CAWSWEQGGNTEAFF.

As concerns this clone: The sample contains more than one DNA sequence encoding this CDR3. The CDR3 coding sequence is TGTGCCAGCAGTGAATATAGCCTAACAGATACGCAGTATTTT. Translating gives CASSEYSLTDTQYF. This chain connects TRBV25-1 to TRBJ2-3; no clear D. Germline CDR1 and CDR2: MGHDK and SYGVNS. This CDR3 is 14 amino acids long. Trimming pared 0 bases from V and 3 bases from J, leaving 7 bases between. The variable domain in full, completed from reference TRBV25-1 and TRBJ2-3, reads EADIYQTPRYLVIGTGKKITLECSQTMGHDKMYWYQQDPGMELHLIHYSYGVNSTEKGDLSSESTVSRIRTEHFPLTLESARPSHTSQYLCASSEYSLTDTQYFGPGTRLTVL.

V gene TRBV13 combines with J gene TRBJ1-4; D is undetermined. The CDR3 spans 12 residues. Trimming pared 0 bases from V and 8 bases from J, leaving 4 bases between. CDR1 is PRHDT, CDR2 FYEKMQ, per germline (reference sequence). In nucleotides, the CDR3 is TGTGCCAGCAGCTTAGGAGCGGAAAAACTGTTTTTT. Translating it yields CASSLGAEKLFF.

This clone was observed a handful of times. This chain's CDR3 is CASSLGTVGEKLFF. CDR3 DNA: TGCGCCAGCAGCTTGGGGACAGTGGGCGAAAAACTGTTTTTT. The V gene is TRBV5-1, the J gene TRBJ1-4; a possible D gene is TRBD1 (6 bases). The V end was cut by 0 bases, the J end by 8 bases, with 11 bases between. CDR3 size: 14 residues. The V gene's germline CDR1 is SGHRS and CDR2 YFSETQ.

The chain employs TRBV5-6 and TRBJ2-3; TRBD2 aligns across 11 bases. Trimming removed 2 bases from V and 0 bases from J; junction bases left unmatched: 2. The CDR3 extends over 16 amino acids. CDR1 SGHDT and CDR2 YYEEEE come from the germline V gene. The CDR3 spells CASSLRLAGSTDTQYF. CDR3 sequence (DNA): TGTGCCAGCAGCTTAAGACTAGCGGGGAGCACAGATACGCAGTATTTT. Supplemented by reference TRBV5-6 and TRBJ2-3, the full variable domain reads DAGVTQSPTHLIKTRGQQVTLRCSPKSGHDTVSWYQQALGQGPQFIFQYYEEEERQRGNFPDRFSGHQFPNYSSELNVNALLLGDSALYLCASSLRLAGSTDTQYFGPGTRLTVL.